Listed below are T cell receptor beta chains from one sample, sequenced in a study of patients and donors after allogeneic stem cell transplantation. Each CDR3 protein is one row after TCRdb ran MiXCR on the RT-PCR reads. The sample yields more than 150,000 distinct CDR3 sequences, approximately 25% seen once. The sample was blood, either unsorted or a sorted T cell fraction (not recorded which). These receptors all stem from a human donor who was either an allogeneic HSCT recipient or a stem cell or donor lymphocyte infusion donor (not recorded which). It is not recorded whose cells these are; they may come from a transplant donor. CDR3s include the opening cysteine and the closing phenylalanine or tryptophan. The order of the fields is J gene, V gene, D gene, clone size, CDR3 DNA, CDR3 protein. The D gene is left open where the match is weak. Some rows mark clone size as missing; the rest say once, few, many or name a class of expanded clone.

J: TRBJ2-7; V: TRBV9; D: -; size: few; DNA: TGTGCCAGCAGCGCATCCGACATATCCTACGAGCAGTACTTC; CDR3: CASSASDISYEQYF
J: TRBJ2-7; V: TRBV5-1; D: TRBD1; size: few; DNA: TGCGCCAGCAGCTTGGGGACAGGGACGAAGCAGTACTTC; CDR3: CASSLGTGTKQYF
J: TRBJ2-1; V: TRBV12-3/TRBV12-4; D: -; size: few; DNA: TGTGCCAGCAGTTTAATTGCAGGGCGACAGCGGTTCTTC; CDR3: CASSLIAGRQRFF
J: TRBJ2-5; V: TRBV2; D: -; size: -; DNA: TGTGCCAGCTCCCACTGGGGACACACTAAAGAGACCCAGTACTTC; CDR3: CASSHWGHTKETQYF
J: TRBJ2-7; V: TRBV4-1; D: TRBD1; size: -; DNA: TGCGCCAGCAGCCAAGGCCTAGGGGGCGGAGGCTCCTACGAGCAGTACTTC; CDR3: CASSQGLGGGGSYEQYF
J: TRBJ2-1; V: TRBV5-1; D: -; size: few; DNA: TGCGCCAGCAGCTTGTTTTTCAGTGGGTCGATGGATGAGCAGTTCTTC; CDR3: CASSLFFSGSMDEQFF
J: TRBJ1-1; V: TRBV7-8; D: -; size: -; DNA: TGTGCCAGCAGCTTATCTCTGGGAGTCACTGAAGCTTTCTTT; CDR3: CASSLSLGVTEAFF
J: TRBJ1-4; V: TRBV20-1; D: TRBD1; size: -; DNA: TGCAGTGCTAGCGGTCTAGACAGGGCAGCCGAAAAACTGTTTTTT; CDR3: CSASGLDRAAEKLFF
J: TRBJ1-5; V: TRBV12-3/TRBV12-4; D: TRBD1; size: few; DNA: TGTGCCAGCAGTTTAAGGGGACAGGGGAATCAGCCCCAGCATTTT; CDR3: CASSLRGQGNQPQHF
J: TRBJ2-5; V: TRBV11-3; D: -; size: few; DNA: TGTGCCAGCAGCTTAGACGGTCAAGAGACCCAGTACTTC; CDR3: CASSLDGQETQYF
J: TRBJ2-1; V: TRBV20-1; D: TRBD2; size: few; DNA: TGCAGTGCTTCGGGAGGGATGGGCTACAATGAGCAGTTCTTC; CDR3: CSASGGMGYNEQFF
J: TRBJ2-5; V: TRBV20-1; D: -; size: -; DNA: TGCAGTGCCCCTCCCCCTATACGTGGAGAGACCCAGTACTTC; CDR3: CSAPPPIRGETQYF
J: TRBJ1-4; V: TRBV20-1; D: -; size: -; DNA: TGCAGTGCTAGAGGAAGTTCAACTAATGAAAAACTGTTTTTT; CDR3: CSARGSSTNEKLFF
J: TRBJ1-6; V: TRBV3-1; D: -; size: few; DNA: TGTGCCAGCAGCCAAGACCTCGGCCTTTATTCACCCCTCCACTTT; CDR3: CASSQDLGLYSPLHF
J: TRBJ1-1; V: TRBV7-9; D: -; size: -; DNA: TGTGCCAGCAGCTTACCGTTCACAGTGAACACTGAAGCTTTCTTT; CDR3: CASSLPFTVNTEAFF
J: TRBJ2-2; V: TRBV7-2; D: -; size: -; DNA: TGTGCCAGCAGCTTAACCGGGACTGACACCGGGGAGCTGTTTTTT; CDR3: CASSLTGTDTGELFF
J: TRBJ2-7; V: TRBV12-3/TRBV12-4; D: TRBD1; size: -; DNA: TGTGCCAGCAGGACCGGGACAGGGTCCTACGAGCAGTACTTC; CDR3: CASRTGTGSYEQYF
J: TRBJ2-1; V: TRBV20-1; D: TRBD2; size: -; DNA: TGCAGTGCTCCGCGGACTAGCGGGATAGGCGGTGAGCAGTTCTTC; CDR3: CSAPRTSGIGGEQFF
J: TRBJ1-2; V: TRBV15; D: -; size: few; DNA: TGTGCCACCAGCAGTCCCCATCGGGGCCCCTATGGCTACACCTTC; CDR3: CATSSPHRGPYGYTF
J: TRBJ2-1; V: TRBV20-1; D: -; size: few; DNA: TGCAGTGCTAGAGATCCCACTAACGTCGAGCAGTTCTTC; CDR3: CSARDPTNVEQFF
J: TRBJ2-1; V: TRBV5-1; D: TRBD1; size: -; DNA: TGCGCCAGCAGCTTGACAGGGGGCAGCTCCTACAATGAGCAGTTCTTC; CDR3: CASSLTGGSSYNEQFF
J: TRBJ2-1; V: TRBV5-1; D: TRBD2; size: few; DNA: TGCGCCAGCAGCAGAGGACTAGCGGGATACAATGAGCAGTTCTTC; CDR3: CASSRGLAGYNEQFF
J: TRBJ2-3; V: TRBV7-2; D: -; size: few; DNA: TGTGCCAGCAGCTTAGGCGGGAACGCAGATACGCAGTATTTT; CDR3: CASSLGGNADTQYF
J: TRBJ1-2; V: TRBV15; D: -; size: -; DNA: TGTGCCACCAGCAGAGATGGTGATATGCAGGGCCTTAACTATGGCTACACCTTC; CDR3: CATSRDGDMQGLNYGYTF
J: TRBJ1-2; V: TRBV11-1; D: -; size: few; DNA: TGTGCCAGCAGCCCCAGGACCGACTCTAACTATGGCTACACCTTC; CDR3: CASSPRTDSNYGYTF
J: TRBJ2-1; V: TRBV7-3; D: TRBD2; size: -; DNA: TGTGCCAGCAGCCCCGAGACTAGCGAGAGGTACAATGAGCAGTTCTTC; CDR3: CASSPETSERYNEQFF
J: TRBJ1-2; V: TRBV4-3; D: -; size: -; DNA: TGCGCCAGCAGCCAAGATCAGGGGTCTAACTATGGCTACACCTTC; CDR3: CASSQDQGSNYGYTF
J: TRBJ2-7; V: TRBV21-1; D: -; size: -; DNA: TGTGCCAGCAGCAAAGGGTCTCGGGGTGCCGACTACGAGCAGTACTTC; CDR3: CASSKGSRGADYEQYF
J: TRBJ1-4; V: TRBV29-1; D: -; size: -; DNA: TGCAGCGGAACAGGGATTAATGAAAAACTGTTTTTT; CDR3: CSGTGINEKLFF
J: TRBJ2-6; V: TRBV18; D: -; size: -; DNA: TGTGCCAGCTCACCGGCCTCTGGGGCCAACGTCCTGACTTTC; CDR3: CASSPASGANVLTF
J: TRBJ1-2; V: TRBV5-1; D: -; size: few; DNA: TGCGCCAGCAGCTTGGAACTAGGAGAGTACTATGGCTACACCTTC; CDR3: CASSLELGEYYGYTF